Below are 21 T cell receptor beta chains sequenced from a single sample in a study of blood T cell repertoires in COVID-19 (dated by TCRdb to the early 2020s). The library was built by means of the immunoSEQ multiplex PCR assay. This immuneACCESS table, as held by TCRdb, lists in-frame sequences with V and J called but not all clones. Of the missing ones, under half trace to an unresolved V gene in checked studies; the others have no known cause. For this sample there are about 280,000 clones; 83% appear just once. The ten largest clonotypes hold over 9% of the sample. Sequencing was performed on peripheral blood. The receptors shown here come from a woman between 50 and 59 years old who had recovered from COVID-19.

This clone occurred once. The CDR3 bases are TGTGCCAGCAGCCCTTTCGGAGCCGGCAATCAGCCCCAGCATTTT. Its protein product is CASSPFGAGNQPQHF. The chain is built from TRBV27 and TRBJ1-5; no firm D call. Looked up from germline, CDR1 is MNHEY and CDR2 is SMNVEV (reference sequence). The CDR3 runs 15 residues. Between the trimmed V and J ends, which lost 6 bases and 2 bases, there was a span of 14 bases.

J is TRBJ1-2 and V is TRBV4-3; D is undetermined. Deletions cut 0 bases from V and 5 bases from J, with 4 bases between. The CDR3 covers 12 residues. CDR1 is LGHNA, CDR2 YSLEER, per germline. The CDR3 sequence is CASSQDQYGYTF. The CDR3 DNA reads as TGCGCCAGCAGCCAAGATCAGTATGGCTACACCTTC.

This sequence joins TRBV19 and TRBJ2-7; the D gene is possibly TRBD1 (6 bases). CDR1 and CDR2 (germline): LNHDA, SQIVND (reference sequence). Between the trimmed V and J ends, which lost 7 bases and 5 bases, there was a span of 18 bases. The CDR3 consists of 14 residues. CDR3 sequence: CASMDTGSSDEQYF. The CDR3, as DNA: TGTGCCAGTATGGATACAGGGAGTTCCGACGAGCAGTACTTC.

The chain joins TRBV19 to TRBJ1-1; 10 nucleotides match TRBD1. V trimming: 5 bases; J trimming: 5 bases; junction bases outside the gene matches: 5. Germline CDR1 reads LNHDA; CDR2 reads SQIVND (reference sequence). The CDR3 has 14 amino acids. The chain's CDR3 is CASSGGTGVTEAFF. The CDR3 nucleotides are TGTGCCAGTAGTGGGGGGACAGGGGTGACTGAAGCTTTCTTT. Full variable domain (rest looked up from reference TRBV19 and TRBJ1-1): DGGITQSPKYLFRKEGQNVTLSCEQNLNHDAMYWYRQDPGQGLRLIYYSQIVNDFQKGDIAEGYSVSREKKESFPLTVTSAQKNPTAFYLCASSGGTGVTEAFFGQGTRLTVV.

The CDR3 protein is CASSFGALDTEAFF. The CDR3 DNA reads TGTGCCAGCAGTTTTGGGGCCCTGGACACTGAAGCTTTCTTT. This chain connects TRBV27 to TRBJ1-1; maybe TRBD1 (5 bases). The CDR3 runs to 14 residues. The V end lost 3 bases, the J end lost 3 bases, and 11 bases lay between the germline ends. Germline V CDR1 and CDR2: MNHEY, SMNVEV (reference sequence).

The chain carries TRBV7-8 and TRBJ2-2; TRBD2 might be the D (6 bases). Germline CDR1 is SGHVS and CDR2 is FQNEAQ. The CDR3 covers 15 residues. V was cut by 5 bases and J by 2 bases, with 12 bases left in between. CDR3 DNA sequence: TGTGCCAGCAGCGGCGCGGGGCGAAACACCGGGGAGCTGTTTTTT. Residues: CASSGAGRNTGELFF.

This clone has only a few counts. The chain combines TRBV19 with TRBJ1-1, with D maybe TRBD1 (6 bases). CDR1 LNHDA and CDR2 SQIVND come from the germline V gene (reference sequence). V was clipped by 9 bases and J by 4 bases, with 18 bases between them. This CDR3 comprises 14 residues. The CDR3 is CASEKGVSSTEAFF. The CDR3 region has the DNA TGTGCCAGCGAGAAGGGGGTTTCGAGCACTGAAGCTTTCTTT. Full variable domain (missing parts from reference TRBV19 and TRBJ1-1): DGGITQSPKYLFRKEGQNVTLSCEQNLNHDAMYWYRQDPGQGLRLIYYSQIVNDFQKGDIAEGYSVSREKKESFPLTVTSAQKNPTAFYLCASEKGVSSTEAFFGQGTRLTVV.

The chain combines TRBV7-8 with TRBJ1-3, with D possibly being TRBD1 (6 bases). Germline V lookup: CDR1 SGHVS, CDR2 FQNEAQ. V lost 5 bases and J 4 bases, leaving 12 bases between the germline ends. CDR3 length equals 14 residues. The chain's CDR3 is CASSPGTQGNTIYF. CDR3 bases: TGTGCCAGCAGCCCCGGGACACAAGGAAACACCATATATTTT.

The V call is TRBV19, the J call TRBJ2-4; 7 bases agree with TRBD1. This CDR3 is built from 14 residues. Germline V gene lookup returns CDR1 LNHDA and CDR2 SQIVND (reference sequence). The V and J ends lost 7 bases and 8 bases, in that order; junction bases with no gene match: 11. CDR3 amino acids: CASTITGAADIQYF. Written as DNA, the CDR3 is TGTGCCAGTACCATTACAGGGGCCGCGGACATTCAGTACTTC. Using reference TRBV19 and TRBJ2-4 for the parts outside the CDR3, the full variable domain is DGGITQSPKYLFRKEGQNVTLSCEQNLNHDAMYWYRQDPGQGLRLIYYSQIVNDFQKGDIAEGYSVSREKKESFPLTVTSAQKNPTAFYLCASTITGAADIQYFGAGTRLSVL.

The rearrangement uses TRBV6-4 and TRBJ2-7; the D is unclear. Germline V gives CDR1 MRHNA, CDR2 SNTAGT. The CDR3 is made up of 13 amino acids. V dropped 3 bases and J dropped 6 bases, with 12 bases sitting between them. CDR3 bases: TGTGCCAGCAGTGATGGTGCTTCGGGCGAGCAGTACTTC. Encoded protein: CASSDGASGEQYF.

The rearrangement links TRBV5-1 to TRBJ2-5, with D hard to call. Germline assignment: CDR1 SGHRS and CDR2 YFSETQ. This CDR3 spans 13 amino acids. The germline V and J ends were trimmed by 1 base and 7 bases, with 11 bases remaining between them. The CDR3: CASSLSPRGTQYF. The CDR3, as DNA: TGCGCCAGCAGCTTGTCTCCCCGCGGGACCCAGTACTTC. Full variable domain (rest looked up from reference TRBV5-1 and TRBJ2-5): KAGVTQTPRYLIKTRGQQVTLSCSPISGHRSVSWYQQTPGQGLQFLFEYFSETQRNKGNFPGRFSGRQFSNSRSEMNVSTLELGDSALYLCASSLSPRGTQYFGPGTRLLVL.

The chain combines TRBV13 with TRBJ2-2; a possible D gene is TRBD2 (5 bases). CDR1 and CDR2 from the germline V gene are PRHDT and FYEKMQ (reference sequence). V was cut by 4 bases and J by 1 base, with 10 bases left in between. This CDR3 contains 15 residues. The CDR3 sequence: CASSSRGENTGELFF. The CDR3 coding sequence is TGTGCCAGCAGCTCCCGGGGAGAGAACACCGGGGAGCTGTTTTTT.

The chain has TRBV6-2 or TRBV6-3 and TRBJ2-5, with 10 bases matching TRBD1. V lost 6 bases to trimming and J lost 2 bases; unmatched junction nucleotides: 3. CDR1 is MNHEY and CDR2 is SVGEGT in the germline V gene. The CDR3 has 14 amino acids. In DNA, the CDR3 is TGTGCCAGCAGCTGGACAGGGGGGCAAGAGACCCAGTACTTC. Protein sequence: CASSWTGGQETQYF.

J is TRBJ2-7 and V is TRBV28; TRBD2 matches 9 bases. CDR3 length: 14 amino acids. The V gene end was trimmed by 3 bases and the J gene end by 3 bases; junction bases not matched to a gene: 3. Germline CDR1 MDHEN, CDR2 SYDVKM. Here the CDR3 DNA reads TGTGCCAGCAGTTTCGGACTAGCGTACTACGAGCAGTACTTC. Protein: CASSFGLAYYEQYF.

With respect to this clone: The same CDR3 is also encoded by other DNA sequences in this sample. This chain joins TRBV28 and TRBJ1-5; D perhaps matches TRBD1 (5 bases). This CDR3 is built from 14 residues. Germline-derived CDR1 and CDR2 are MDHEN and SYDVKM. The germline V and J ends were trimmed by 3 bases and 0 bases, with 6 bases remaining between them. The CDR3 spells CASSLGGSNQPQHF. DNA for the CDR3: TGTGCCAGCAGTTTGGGGGGTAGCAATCAGCCCCAGCATTTT.

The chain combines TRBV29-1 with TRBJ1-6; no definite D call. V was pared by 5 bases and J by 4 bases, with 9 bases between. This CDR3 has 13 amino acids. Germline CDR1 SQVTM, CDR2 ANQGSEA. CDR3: CSVRPGYNSPLHF. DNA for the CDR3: TGCAGCGTTCGCCCGGGTTATAATTCACCCCTCCACTTT.

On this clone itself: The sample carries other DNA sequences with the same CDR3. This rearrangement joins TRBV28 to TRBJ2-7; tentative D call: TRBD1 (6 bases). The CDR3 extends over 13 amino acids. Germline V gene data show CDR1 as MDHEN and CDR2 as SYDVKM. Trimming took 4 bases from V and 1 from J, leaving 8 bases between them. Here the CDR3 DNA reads TGTGCCAGCAGTTCCGGACAGTCCTACGAGCAGTACTTC. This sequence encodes CASSSGQSYEQYF.

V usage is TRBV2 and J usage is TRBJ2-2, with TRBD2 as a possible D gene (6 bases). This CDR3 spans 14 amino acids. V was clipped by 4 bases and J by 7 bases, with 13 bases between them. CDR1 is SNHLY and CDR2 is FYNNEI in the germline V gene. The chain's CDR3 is CASSVRGRNGELFF. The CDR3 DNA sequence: TGTGCCAGCAGTGTGCGGGGAAGGAACGGGGAGCTGTTTTTT.

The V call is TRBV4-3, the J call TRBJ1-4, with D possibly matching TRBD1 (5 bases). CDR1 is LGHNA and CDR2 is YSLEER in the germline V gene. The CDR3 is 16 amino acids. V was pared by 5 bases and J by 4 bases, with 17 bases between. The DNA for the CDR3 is TGCGCCAGCAGCACAGGTCTGGCAGCGGGTAATGAAAAACTGTTTTTT. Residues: CASSTGLAAGNEKLFF.

DNA for the CDR3: TGTGCCACTTCTCCCGGCAATCAGCCCCAGCATTTT. Translating gives CATSPGNQPQHF. This rearrangement joins TRBV10-3 to TRBJ1-5; D call uncertain. With 10 bases removed from V and 2 bases from J, the gap between germline ends came to 9 bases. CDR3 size: 12 residues. Germline V CDR1 and CDR2: ENHRY, SYGVKD.

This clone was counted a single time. The CDR3 is CASRTQGAAEAFF. The DNA of the CDR3 is TGTGCCAGCAGGACACAGGGGGCCGCTGAAGCTTTCTTT. This chain links TRBV27 with TRBJ1-1; 9 bases fit TRBD1. V gave up 6 bases and J gave up 6 bases; unmatched junction bases: 5. CDR1 is MNHEY and CDR2 is SMNVEV in the germline V gene (reference sequence). The CDR3 extends over 13 amino acids.